This passage covers 3 T cell receptor beta chains from one sample sequenced in a study of metastatic and nonmetastatic thyroid tumors. Thyroid surgery took place with no prior treatment in any patient. Using MiXCR, TCRdb reanalyzed the PCR reads. The repertoire holds over 30,000 clones, with about 19% as singletons. The specimen sequenced was tumor tissue. Every receptor here comes from a female donor with papillary thyroid cancer or a benign thyroid nodule (not recorded which). Some clones in this sample may be carry-over from other donors' samples.

This clone showed up many times. The chain is built from TRBV20-1 and TRBJ2-1, with D possibly being TRBD2 (7 bases). This CDR3 comprises 16 residues. V lost 0 bases, J lost 8 bases, and 20 bases lay in between. The germline CDR1 and CDR2 sequences are DFQATT and SNEGSKA (reference sequence). The CDR3 nucleotides read TGCAGTGCTAGAGATCGCAGGGGAGGGCCGTGGTATGAGCAGTTCTTC. This gives the protein CSARDRRGGPWYEQFF.

This clone appeared a few times. V and J are TRBV24-1 and TRBJ2-5; D not resolved. In germline, CDR1 is KGHDR, CDR2 SFDVKD. The CDR3 is 16 residues long. The V and J ends lost 4 bases and 0 bases respectively, with 14 bases between them. The CDR3 DNA reads TGTGCCACCAGTGAAGTGGGCCAATCGTACCAAGAGACCCAGTACTTC. This encodes CATSEVGQSYQETQYF.

This clone was counted many times. This sample includes further DNA sequences coding for the same CDR3. This sequence joins TRBV6-1 and TRBJ2-3; TRBD2 matches 10 bases. Germline-derived CDR1 and CDR2 are MNHNS and SASEGT. The CDR3 runs to 14 residues. The J segment lost 1 base and the V segment lost 11 bases, leaving 6 bases of the junction unmatched. This chain's CDR3 is CAGDLAGGTDTQYF. The CDR3 DNA reads TGTGCCGGAGACCTAGCGGGGGGCACAGATACGCAGTATTTT.